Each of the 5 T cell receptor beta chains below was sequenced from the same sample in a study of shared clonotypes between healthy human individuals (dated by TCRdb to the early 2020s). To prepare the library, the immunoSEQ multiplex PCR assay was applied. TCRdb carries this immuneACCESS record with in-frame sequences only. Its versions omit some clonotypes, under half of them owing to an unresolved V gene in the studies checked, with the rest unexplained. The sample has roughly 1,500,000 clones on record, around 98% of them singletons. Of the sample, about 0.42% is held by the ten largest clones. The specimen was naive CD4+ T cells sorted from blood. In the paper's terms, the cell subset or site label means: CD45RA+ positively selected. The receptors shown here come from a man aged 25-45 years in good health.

CDR3 sequence (DNA): TGTGCCAGCTCACCACGGACAGGGCAGGGCAATCAGCCCCAGCATTTT. Its translation: CASSPRTGQGNQPQHF. The gene calls are TRBV18 and TRBJ1-5, with 8 bases that match TRBD1. The V gene's germline CDR1 is KGHSH and CDR2 LQKENI. Trimming at V came to 1 base and at J to 2 bases, leaving 4 bases not matched to a gene. CDR3 length equals 16 residues.

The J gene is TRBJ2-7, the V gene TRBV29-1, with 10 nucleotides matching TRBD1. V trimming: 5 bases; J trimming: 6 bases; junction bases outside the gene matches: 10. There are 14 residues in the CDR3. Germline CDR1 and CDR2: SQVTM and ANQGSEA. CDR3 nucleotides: TGCAGCGTTTTGGGGGACAGGGGAAAACGCGAGCAGTACTTC. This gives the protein CSVLGDRGKREQYF.

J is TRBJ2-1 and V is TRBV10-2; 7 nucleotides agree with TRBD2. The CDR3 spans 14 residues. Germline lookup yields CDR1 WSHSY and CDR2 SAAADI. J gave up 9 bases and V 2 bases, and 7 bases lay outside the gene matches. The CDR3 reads CASSEATSATEQFF. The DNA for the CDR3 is TGCGCCAGCAGTGAGGCTACTAGCGCGACTGAGCAGTTCTTC.

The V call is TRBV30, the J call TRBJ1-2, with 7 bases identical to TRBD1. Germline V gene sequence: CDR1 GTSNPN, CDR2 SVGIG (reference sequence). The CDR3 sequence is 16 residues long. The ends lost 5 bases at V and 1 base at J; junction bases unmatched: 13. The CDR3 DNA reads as TGTGCCTGGGTTCGGACAGGACGCGCAATTAACTATGGCTACACCTTC. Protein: CAWVRTGRAINYGYTF.

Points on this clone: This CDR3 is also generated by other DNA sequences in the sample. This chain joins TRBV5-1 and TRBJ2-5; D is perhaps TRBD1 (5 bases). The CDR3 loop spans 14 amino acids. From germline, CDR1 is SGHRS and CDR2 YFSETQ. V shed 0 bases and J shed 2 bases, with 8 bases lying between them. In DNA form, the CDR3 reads TGCGCCAGCAGCTTGGTACCAGGGCAAGAGACCCAGTACTTC. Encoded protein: CASSLVPGQETQYF.